One sample yielded the 19 T cell receptor beta chains listed below, sequenced in a study of blood T cell repertoires in COVID-19. Sequencing used immunoSEQ multiplex PCR; TCRdb keeps in-frame clones, though not all of them. The sample has approximately 190,000 clones, 80% to 85% seen once. The sequenced sample consisted of peripheral blood. These receptors came from a middle-aged woman with acute or convalescent COVID-19.

The genes are TRBV5-1 and TRBJ1-3, with D perhaps TRBD1 (6 bases). Trimming stripped 0 bases from V and 6 bases from J, with 16 bases between. This CDR3 region has 16 residues. Germline V gene sequence: CDR1 SGHRS, CDR2 YFSETQ. CDR3 in amino acids: CASSLGLTGLENTIYF. The CDR3 region has the DNA TGCGCCAGCAGCTTGGGCCTTACAGGGCTGGAAAACACCATATATTTT.

This rearrangement joins TRBV12-3 or TRBV12-4 to TRBJ2-3; D call uncertain. This CDR3 region has 13 residues. With 6 bases removed from V and 0 bases from J, the gap between germline ends came to 7 bases. The CDR3 loop reads CASSKTSTDTQYF. The CDR3 region has the DNA TGTGCCAGCAGCAAGACTAGCACAGATACGCAGTATTTT.

The CDR3 spells CASSLAKGQTYEQYF. The CDR3 DNA follows: TGTGCCAGCAGCTTAGCAAAGGGACAGACGTACGAGCAGTACTTC. The gene calls are TRBV7-2 and TRBJ2-7; 7 positions agree with TRBD1. After removal of 0 bases from V and 4 bases from J, the junction contained 6 bases not matched to a gene. The CDR3 consists of 15 residues. Germline-derived CDR1 and CDR2 are SGHTA and FQGNSA.

V gene TRBV5-4 combines with J gene TRBJ2-3; 7 bases align to TRBD1. The CDR3 sequence is 13 residues long. V trimming: 2 bases; J trimming: 6 bases; junction bases outside the gene matches: 3. Germline CDR1 SGHNT, CDR2 YYREEE (reference sequence). This chain's CDR3 is CASSFTGDDTQYF. The CDR3 DNA is TGTGCCAGCAGCTTTACAGGGGATGATACGCAGTATTTT. The full variable domain, in which reference TRBV5-4 and TRBJ2-3 provide the parts outside the CDR3, is ETGVTQSPTHLIKTRGQQVTLRCSSQSGHNTVSWYQQALGQGPQFIFQYYREEENGRGNFPPRFSGLQFPNYSSELNVNALELDDSALYLCASSFTGDDTQYFGPGTRLTVL.

This sequence joins TRBV28 and TRBJ1-3; possibly TRBD1 for D (6 bases). The CDR3 consists of 15 residues. Germline CDR1 is MDHEN and CDR2 is SYDVKM. V lost 1 base and J lost 4, with 11 bases in between. CDR3 bases: TGTGCCAGCAGTTTATTATCGGGGGGCGGAAACACCATATATTTT. It translates to CASSLLSGGGNTIYF.

The chain carries TRBV2 and TRBJ1-3; D call uncertain. Per germline, CDR1 SNHLY and CDR2 FYNNEI. The CDR3 contains 15 residues. V shed 4 bases and J shed 1 base, with 11 bases lying between them. CDR3 sequence reads: CASSGEVSSGNTIYF. The CDR3 bases are TGTGCCAGCAGTGGGGAGGTGTCGTCTGGAAACACCATATATTTT.

The V call is TRBV5-1, the J call TRBJ2-7; tentative D call: TRBD1 (5 bases). Germline lookup yields CDR1 SGHRS and CDR2 YFSETQ. The CDR3 totals 13 residues. The V end was cut by 4 bases, the J end by 3 bases, with 11 bases between. Here the CDR3 DNA reads TGCGCCAGCAGCCCTGGGGCCGTCTACGAGCAGTACTTC. Translation gives CASSPGAVYEQYF.

The chain employs TRBV12-3 or TRBV12-4 and TRBJ2-3; D is unresolved. The CDR3 has 11 residues. V dropped 7 bases and J dropped 6 bases, with 8 bases sitting between them. The CDR3 region has the DNA TGTGCCAGCACCAAACAGGATACGCAGTATTTT. Its translation: CASTKQDTQYF.

CDR3 protein: CAWSVVPYPAGELFF. The CDR3 DNA sequence: TGTGCCTGGAGTGTAGTCCCCTACCCGGCCGGGGAGCTGTTTTTT. The gene calls are TRBV30 and TRBJ2-2; D unresolved. This CDR3 is 15 amino acids long. Germline V gives CDR1 GTSNPN, CDR2 SVGIG (reference sequence). The V gene lost 0 bases and the J gene lost 6 bases, with 14 bases spanning the gap.

The chain has TRBV5-1 and TRBJ1-6; D is perhaps TRBD1 (6 bases). CDR1 and CDR2 from the germline V gene are SGHRS and YFSETQ. The CDR3 is 15 amino acids. The ends were cut back, 4 bases at V and 8 bases at J, with 16 bases in the middle. CDR3 amino acids: CASSDSGVGDSPLHF. DNA for the CDR3: TGCGCCAGCAGCGACTCAGGGGTAGGGGATTCACCCCTCCACTTT.

The J gene is TRBJ2-2, the V gene TRBV3-1 (or the pseudogene TRBV3-2); maybe TRBD1 (5 bases). Germline-derived CDR1 and CDR2 are LGHDT and YNNKEL (reference sequence). The CDR3 has 13 amino acids. Trimming took off 2 bases at V and 7 bases at J, with 8 bases between the two ends. CDR3 protein: CASSQRGGGELFF. DNA for the CDR3: TGTGCCAGCAGCCAAAGGGGCGGCGGGGAGCTGTTTTTT.

This clone was counted a few times. J is TRBJ2-7 and V is TRBV2, with 7 bases fitting TRBD2. Germline V gene sequence: CDR1 SNHLY, CDR2 FYNNEI. With 5 bases clipped from V and 6 bases from J, the junction kept 7 bases outside the gene matches. This CDR3 spans 13 amino acids. CDR3 in DNA: TGTGCCAGCAGTAGCGGGAAGGGGACCGAGCAGTACTTC. Its protein product is CASSSGKGTEQYF.

This chain links TRBV12-5 with TRBJ2-5, with TRBD1 matching 8 bases. V was clipped by 4 bases and J by 1 base; unmatched bases: 5. Germline loops: CDR1 LGHNT, CDR2 FRNRAP. The CDR3 totals 15 residues. The CDR3 is CASGSGQGPQETQYF. The CDR3 bases are TGTGCTAGTGGTTCCGGACAGGGCCCCCAAGAGACCCAGTACTTC.

This clone was found a few times. This chain joins TRBV18 and TRBJ2-2; 11 positions agree with TRBD1. Germline values: CDR1 KGHSH, CDR2 LQKENI. The CDR3 contains 21 residues. V dropped 3 bases and J dropped 4; count of bases not matched to a gene: 19. The CDR3 loop is CASSPFMSGTGGSSSTGELFF. In DNA, the CDR3 is TGTGCCAGCTCACCTTTCATGTCCGGGACAGGGGGTAGTTCGAGCACCGGGGAGCTGTTTTTT.

The chain joins TRBV3-1 (or the pseudogene TRBV3-2) to TRBJ2-5, with TRBD2 matching 8 bases. Per germline, CDR1 LGHDT and CDR2 YNNKEL (reference sequence). J was trimmed by 5 bases and V by 7 bases; bases with no gene match: 9. The CDR3 is 14 amino acids. The CDR3 region is CASKDQREWETQYF. The CDR3 DNA follows: TGTGCCAGCAAGGACCAGCGGGAGTGGGAGACCCAGTACTTC.

The sample holds a few counts of this clone. The rearrangement links TRBV2 to TRBJ1-1; D gene uncertain. Trimming took off 3 bases at V and 8 bases at J, with 10 bases between the two ends. The CDR3 is 12 residues long. CDR1 and CDR2 from the germline V gene are SNHLY and FYNNEI. As DNA, the CDR3 is TGTGCCAGCAGTGATGACACCCTGGAAGCTTTCTTT. It encodes CASSDDTLEAFF.

This sequence joins TRBV10-3 and TRBJ1-4; TRBD1 is a possible D gene (5 bases). V shed 3 bases and J shed 3 bases, with 5 bases lying between them. This CDR3 contains 13 residues. Per germline, CDR1 ENHRY and CDR2 SYGVKD. The CDR3 region has the DNA TGTGCCATCAGTGACAGGGCTAATGAAAAACTGTTTTTT. Its protein is CAISDRANEKLFF.

The chain joins TRBV6-5 to TRBJ2-1; 11 bases agree with TRBD2. CDR1 and CDR2 (germline): MNHEY, SVGAGI. This CDR3 comprises 15 residues. V dropped 0 bases and J dropped 10; count of bases not matched to a gene: 5. The chain's CDR3 is CASSYSIAGGGEQFF. CDR3 nucleotide sequence: TGTGCCAGCAGTTACTCAATAGCGGGAGGGGGGGAGCAGTTCTTC.

J is TRBJ1-2 and V is TRBV4-1; no clear D. This CDR3 region has 16 residues. Trimming shortened V by 1 base and J by 6 bases, and 18 bases separated the two germline ends. The V gene's germline CDR1 is MGHRA and CDR2 YSYEKL. The CDR3 DNA follows: TGCGCCAGCAGCCAAGCCCGTTCAGGAAGGCGCGATGGCTACACCTTC. Translating it yields CASSQARSGRRDGYTF.